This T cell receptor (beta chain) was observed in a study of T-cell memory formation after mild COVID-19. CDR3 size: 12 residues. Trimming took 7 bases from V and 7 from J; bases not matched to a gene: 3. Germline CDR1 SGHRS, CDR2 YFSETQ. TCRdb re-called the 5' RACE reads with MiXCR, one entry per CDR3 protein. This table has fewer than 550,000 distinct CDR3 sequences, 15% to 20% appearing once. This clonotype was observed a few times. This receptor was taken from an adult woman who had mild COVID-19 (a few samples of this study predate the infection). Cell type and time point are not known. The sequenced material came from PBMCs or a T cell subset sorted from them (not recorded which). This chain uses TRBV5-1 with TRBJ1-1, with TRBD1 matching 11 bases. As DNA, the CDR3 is TGCGCCAGCGGGACAGGGGGGTATGAAGCTTTCTTT. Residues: CASGTGGYEAFF.